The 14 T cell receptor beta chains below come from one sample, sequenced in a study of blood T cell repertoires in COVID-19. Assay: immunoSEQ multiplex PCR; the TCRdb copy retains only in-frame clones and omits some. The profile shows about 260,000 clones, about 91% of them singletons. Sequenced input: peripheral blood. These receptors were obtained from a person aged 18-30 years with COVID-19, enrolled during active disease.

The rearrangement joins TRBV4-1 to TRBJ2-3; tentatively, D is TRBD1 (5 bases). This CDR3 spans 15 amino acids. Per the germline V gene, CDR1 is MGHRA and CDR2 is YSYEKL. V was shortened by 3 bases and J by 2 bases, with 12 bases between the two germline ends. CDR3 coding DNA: TGCGCCAGCAGCCATGCTCAGGGCTACACAGATACGCAGTATTTT. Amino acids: CASSHAQGYTDTQYF.

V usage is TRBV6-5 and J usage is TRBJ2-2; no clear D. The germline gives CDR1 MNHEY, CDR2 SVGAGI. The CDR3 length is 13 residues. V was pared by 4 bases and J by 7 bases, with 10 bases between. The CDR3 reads CASSSPGIGELFF. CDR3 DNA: TGTGCCAGCAGTTCCCCGGGTATCGGGGAGCTGTTTTTT.

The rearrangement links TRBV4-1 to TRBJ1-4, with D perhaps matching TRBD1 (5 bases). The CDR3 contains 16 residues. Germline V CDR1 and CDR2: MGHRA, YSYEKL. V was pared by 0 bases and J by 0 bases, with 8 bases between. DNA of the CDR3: TGCGCCAGCAGCCAAGAACGGGGGGCAACTAATGAAAAACTGTTTTTT. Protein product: CASSQERGATNEKLFF.

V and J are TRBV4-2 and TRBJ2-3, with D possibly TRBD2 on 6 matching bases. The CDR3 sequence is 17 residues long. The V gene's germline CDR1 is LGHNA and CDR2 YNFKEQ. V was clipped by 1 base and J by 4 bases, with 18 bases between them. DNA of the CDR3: TGTGCCAGCAGCCAAGGGCGGGGCCAGAGAGCGGCAGATACGCAGTATTTT. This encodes CASSQGRGQRAADTQYF.

The DNA of the CDR3 is TGTGCCAGCAGCTTCAATCCAGGGTGGGACACCGGGGAGCTGTTTTTT. As protein: CASSFNPGWDTGELFF. The V call is TRBV7-9, the J call TRBJ2-2, with D possibly being TRBD1 (5 bases). V dropped 3 bases and J dropped 3 bases, with 14 bases sitting between them. The V gene's germline CDR1 is SEHNR and CDR2 FQNEAQ (reference sequence). The CDR3 is made up of 16 amino acids.

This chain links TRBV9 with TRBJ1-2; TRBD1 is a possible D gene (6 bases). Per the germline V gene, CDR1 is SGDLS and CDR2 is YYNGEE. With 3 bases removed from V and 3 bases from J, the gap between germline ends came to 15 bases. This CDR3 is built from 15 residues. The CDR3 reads CASSGYREKDYGYTF. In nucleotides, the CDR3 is TGTGCCAGCAGCGGATACAGGGAGAAGGACTATGGCTACACCTTC.

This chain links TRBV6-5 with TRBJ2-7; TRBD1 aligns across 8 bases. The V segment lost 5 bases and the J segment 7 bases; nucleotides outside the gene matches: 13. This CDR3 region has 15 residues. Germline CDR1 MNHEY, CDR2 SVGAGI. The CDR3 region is CASSPRTGPTGEQYF. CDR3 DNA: TGTGCCAGCAGTCCCAGGACAGGGCCGACGGGAGAGCAGTACTTC.

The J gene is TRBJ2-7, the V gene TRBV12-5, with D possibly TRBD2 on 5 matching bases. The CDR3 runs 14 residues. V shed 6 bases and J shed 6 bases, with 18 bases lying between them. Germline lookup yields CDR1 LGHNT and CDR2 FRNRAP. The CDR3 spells CASGLGLSPSEQYF. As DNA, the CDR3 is TGTGCTAGTGGCCTAGGACTCTCTCCTAGCGAGCAGTACTTC.

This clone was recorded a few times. CDR3 sequence reads: CASKKEPLGNEQFF. Here the CDR3 DNA reads TGTGCCAGCAAGAAAGAGCCCCTCGGGAATGAGCAGTTCTTC. This sequence joins TRBV2 and TRBJ2-1, with D uncertain. CDR1 and CDR2 (germline): SNHLY, FYNNEI. Deletions cut 7 bases from V and 7 bases from J, with 17 bases between. This CDR3 is 14 amino acids long.

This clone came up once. The CDR3 sequence is CASRGTGLYYGYTF. The CDR3, as DNA: TGTGCCAGCAGGGGGACAGGTCTATACTATGGCTACACCTTC. The chain combines TRBV2 with TRBJ1-2; 8 positions match TRBD1. The CDR3 extends over 14 amino acids. The germline CDR1 and CDR2 sequences are SNHLY and FYNNEI. The V and J ends lost 6 bases and 3 bases, in that order; junction bases with no gene match: 6.

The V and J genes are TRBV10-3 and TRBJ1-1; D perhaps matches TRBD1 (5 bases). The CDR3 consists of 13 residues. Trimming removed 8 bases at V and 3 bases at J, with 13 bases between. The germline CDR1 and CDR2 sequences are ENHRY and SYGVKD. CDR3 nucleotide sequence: TGTGCCATCGATGGAGGGGTAGACACTGAAGCTTTCTTT. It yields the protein CAIDGGVDTEAFF.

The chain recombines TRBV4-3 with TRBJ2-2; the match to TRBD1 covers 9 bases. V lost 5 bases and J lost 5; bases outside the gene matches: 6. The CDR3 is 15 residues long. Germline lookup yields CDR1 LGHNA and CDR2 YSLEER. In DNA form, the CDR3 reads TGCGCCAGCAGCTTCCGGACAGGGGTGACCGGGGAGCTGTTTTTT. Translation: CASSFRTGVTGELFF.

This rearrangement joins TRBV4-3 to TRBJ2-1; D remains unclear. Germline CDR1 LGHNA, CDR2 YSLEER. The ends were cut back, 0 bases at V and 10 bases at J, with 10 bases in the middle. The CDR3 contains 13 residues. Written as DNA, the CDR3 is TGCGCCAGCAGCCAAGAGGGCAGAAGCGAGCAGTTCTTC. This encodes CASSQEGRSEQFF.

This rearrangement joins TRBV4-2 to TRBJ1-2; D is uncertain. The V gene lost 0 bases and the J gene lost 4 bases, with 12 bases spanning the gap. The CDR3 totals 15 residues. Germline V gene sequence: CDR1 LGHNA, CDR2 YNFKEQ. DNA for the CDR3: TGTGCCAGCAGCCAAGATCTAAGGGAGGCCTATGGCTACACCTTC. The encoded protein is CASSQDLREAYGYTF.